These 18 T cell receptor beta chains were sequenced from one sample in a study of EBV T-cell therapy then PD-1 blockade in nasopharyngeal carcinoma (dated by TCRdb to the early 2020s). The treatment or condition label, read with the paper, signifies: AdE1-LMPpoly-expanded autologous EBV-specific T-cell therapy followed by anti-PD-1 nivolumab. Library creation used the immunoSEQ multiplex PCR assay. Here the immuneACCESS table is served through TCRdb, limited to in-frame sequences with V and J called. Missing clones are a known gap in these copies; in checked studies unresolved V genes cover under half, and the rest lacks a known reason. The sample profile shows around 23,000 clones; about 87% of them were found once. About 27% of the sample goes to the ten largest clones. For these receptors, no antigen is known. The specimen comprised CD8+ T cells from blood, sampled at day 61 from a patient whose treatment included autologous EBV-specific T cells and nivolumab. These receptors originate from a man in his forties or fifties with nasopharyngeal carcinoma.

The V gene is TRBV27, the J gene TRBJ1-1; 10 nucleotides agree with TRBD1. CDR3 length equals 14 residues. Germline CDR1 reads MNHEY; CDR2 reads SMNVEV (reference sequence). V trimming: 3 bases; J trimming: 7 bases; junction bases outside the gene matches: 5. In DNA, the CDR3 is TGTGCCAGCAGTTTCAGACAGGGGGCCATTGAAGCTTTCTTT. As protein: CASSFRQGAIEAFF.

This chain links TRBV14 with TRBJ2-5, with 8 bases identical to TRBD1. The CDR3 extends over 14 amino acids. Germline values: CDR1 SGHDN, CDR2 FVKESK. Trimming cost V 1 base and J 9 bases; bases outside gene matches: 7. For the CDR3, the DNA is TGTGCCAGCAGCCAAGGCGCAGGGGGCGCGTCCCAGTACTTC. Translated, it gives CASSQGAGGASQYF.

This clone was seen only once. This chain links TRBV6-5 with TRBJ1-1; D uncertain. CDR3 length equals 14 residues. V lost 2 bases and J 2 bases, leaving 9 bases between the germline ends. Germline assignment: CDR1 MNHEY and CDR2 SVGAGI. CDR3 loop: CASSYGVGNTEAFF. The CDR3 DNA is TGTGCCAGCAGTTACGGGGTGGGCAACACTGAAGCTTTCTTT.

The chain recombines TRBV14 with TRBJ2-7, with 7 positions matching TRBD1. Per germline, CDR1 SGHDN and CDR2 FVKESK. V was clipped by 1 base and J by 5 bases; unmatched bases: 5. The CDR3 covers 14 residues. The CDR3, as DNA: TGTGCCAGCAGCCAAGTTACAGGGGACCACGAGCAGTACTTC. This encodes CASSQVTGDHEQYF. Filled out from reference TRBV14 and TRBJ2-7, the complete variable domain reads EAGVTQFPSHSVIEKGQTVTLRCDPISGHDNLYWYRRVMGKEIKFLLHFVKESKQDESGMPNNRFLAERTGGTYSTLKVQPAELEDSGVYFCASSQVTGDHEQYFGPGTRLTVT.

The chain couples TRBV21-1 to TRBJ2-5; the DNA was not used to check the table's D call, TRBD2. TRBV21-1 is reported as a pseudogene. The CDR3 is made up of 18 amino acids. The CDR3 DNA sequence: TGTGCCAGCAGCAAACGTCTAGCGGGGGGGCTGTGGCAAGAGACCCAGTACTTC. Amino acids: CASSKRLAGGLWQETQYF.

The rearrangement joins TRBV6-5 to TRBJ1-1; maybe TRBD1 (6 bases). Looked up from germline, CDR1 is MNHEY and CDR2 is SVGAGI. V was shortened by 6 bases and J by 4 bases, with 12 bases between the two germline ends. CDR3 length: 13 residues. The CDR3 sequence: CASSPDSFTEAFF. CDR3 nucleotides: TGTGCCAGCAGCCCGGACAGCTTCACTGAAGCTTTCTTT.

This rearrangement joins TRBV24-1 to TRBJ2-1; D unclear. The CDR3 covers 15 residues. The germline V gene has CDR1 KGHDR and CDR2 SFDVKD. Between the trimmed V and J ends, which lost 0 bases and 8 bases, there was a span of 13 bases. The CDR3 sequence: CATSDLQIGMDEQFF. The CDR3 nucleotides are TGTGCCACCAGTGATTTGCAGATAGGGATGGATGAGCAGTTCTTC.

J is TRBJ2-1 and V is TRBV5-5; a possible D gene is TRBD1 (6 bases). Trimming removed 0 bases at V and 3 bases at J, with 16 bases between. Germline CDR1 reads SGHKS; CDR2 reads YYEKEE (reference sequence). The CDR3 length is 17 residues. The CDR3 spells CASSLGGGEGFYNEQFF. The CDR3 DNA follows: TGTGCCAGCAGCTTGGGAGGGGGTGAAGGTTTCTACAATGAGCAGTTCTTC.

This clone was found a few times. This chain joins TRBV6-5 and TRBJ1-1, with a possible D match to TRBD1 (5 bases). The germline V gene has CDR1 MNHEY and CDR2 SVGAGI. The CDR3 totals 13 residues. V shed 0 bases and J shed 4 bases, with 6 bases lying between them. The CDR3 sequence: CASSYSGGTEAFF. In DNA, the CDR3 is TGTGCCAGCAGTTACTCGGGGGGCACTGAAGCTTTCTTT.

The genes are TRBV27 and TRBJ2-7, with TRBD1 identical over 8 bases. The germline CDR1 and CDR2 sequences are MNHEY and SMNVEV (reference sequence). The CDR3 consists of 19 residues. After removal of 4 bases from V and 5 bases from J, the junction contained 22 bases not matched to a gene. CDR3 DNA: TGTGCCAGCAGTTATCTGGCCAGGGGGCAAGGGGGGAACCTCGACGAGCAGTACTTC. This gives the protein CASSYLARGQGGNLDEQYF.

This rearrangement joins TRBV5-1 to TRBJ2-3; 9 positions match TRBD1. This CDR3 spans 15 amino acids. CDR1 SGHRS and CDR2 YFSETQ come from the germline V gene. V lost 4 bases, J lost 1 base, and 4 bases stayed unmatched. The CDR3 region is CASSARTGGTDTQYF. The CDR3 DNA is TGCGCCAGCAGCGCGAGGACAGGGGGCACAGATACGCAGTATTTT.

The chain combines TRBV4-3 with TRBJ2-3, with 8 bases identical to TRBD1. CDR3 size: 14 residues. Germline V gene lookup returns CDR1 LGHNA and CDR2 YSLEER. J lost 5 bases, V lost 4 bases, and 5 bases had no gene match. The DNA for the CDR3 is TGCGCCAGCAGCCCGGCAGGGGGCATAGATACGCAGTATTTT. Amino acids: CASSPAGGIDTQYF.

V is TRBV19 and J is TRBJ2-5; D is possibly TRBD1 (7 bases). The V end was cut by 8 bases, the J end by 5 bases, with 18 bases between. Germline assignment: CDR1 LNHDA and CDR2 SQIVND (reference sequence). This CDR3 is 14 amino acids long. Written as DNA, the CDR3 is TGTGCCAGTGGCGGGCAGGGGGAGGTGGAGACCCAGTACTTC. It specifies CASGGQGEVETQYF.

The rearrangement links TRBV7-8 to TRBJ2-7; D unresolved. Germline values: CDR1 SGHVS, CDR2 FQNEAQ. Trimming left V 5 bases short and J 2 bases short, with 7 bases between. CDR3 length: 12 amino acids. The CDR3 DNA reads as TGTGCCAGCAGCGCCTTCACCTACGAGCAGTACTTC. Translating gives CASSAFTYEQYF.

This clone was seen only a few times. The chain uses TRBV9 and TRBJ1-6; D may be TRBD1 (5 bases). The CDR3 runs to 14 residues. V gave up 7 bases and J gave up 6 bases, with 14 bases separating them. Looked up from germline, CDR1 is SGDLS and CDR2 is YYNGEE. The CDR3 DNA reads TGTGCCAGCGGTTGGGGCGGGGCTAATTCACCCCTCCACTTT. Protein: CASGWGGANSPLHF.

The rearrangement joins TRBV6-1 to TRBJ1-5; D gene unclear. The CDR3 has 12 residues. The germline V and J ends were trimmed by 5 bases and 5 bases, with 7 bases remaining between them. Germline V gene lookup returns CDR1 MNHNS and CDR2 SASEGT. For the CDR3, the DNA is TGTGCCAGCAGTCGGCTGGATCAGCCCCAGCATTTT. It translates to CASSRLDQPQHF.

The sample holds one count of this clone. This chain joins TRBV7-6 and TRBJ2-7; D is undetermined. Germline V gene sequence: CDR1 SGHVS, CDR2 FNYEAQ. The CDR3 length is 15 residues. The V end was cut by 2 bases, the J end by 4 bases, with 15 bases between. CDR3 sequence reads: CASSLNLGPLYEQYF. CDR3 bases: TGTGCCAGCAGCTTAAATCTAGGCCCGCTTTACGAGCAGTACTTC.

DNA for the CDR3: TGTGCCAGCTGGGGAGGGGGTAACTATGGCTACACCTTC. Amino acid sequence: CASWGGGNYGYTF. The rearrangement links TRBV9 to TRBJ1-2; tentative D call: TRBD1 (6 bases). CDR3 length: 13 residues. Germline V CDR1 and CDR2: SGDLS, YYNGEE. V was trimmed by 7 bases and J by 1 base, leaving 11 bases between them.